The 27 T cell receptor beta chains in this list originate from one sample, sequenced in a study of blood T cell repertoires in COVID-19. TCRdb's table, derived via immunoSEQ multiplex PCR, lists solely in-frame clones and lacks some. Of under 250,000 clones listed, 70% to 85% are singletons. What was sequenced was PBMCs or T cells enriched from blood (not recorded which). The source is a woman aged 55-70 years who had recovered from COVID-19.

The chain employs TRBV6-5 and TRBJ2-7; TRBD2 matches at 9 bases. This CDR3 is 16 amino acids long. V trimming: 0 bases; J trimming: 0 bases; junction bases outside the gene matches: 3. Germline V gene data show CDR1 as MNHEY and CDR2 as SVGAGI. The CDR3 sequence is CASSYSPSGASYEQYF. CDR3 nucleotide sequence: TGTGCCAGCAGTTACTCGCCTAGCGGGGCCTCCTACGAGCAGTACTTC.

This clone was seen more than once but under ten times. CDR3 coding DNA: TGTGCCAGCAGCGAAAGGGGTGAGCAGTTCTTC. It yields the protein CASSERGEQFF. The chain recombines TRBV7-2 with TRBJ2-1; D possibly corresponds to TRBD1 (5 bases). Per germline, CDR1 SGHTA and CDR2 FQGNSA. Trimming shortened V by 5 bases and J by 9 bases, and 8 bases separated the two germline ends. This CDR3 spans 11 amino acids.

This chain links TRBV14 with TRBJ1-2; D may be TRBD1 (6 bases). The germline gives CDR1 SGHDN, CDR2 FVKESK. This CDR3 is built from 14 residues. The V gene lost 8 bases and the J gene lost 4 bases, with 17 bases spanning the gap. In DNA, the CDR3 is TGTGCCAGCCCCAGGGGCCAAATCCTCTATGGCTACACCTTC. Protein sequence: CASPRGQILYGYTF.

J is TRBJ1-1 and V is TRBV19; D gene ambiguous. Per the germline V gene, CDR1 is LNHDA and CDR2 is SQIVND (reference sequence). The CDR3 totals 15 residues. Trimming took 4 bases from V and 1 from J, leaving 13 bases between them. This CDR3 reads CASSNMFPKNTEAFF. Written as DNA, the CDR3 is TGTGCCAGTAGTAATATGTTCCCTAAGAACACTGAAGCTTTCTTT.

This clone appeared once. V is TRBV5-1 and J is TRBJ2-6; D perhaps matches TRBD1 (6 bases). Germline CDR1 SGHRS, CDR2 YFSETQ. The CDR3 totals 16 residues. Trimming pared 0 bases from V and 2 bases from J, leaving 9 bases between. CDR3 sequence reads: CASSLEAGAGANVLTF. In DNA, the CDR3 is TGCGCCAGCAGCTTGGAGGCAGGGGCTGGGGCCAACGTCCTGACTTTC.

The V gene is TRBV7-7, the J gene TRBJ2-1, with D hard to call. The germline V and J ends were trimmed by 2 bases and 8 bases, with 13 bases remaining between them. Germline-derived CDR1 and CDR2 are SSHAT and FNYEAQ (reference sequence). There are 14 residues in the CDR3. For the CDR3, the DNA is TGTGCCAGCAGCTTAACACCTGAAAGCGATGAGCAGTTCTTC. Protein sequence: CASSLTPESDEQFF.

The V call is TRBV12-5, the J call TRBJ1-1; D unclear. This CDR3 is 14 amino acids long. The V end was cut by 3 bases, the J end by 1 base, with 9 bases between. Germline CDR1 and CDR2: LGHNT and FRNRAP. This CDR3 is CASGFATRNTEAFF. The CDR3 DNA sequence: TGTGCTAGTGGTTTCGCCACACGGAACACTGAAGCTTTCTTT.

A few counts support this clone. This chain uses TRBV6-1 with TRBJ1-5; maybe TRBD1 (6 bases). Per the germline V gene, CDR1 is MNHNS and CDR2 is SASEGT. The CDR3 has 16 residues. The germline V and J ends were trimmed by 2 bases and 4 bases, with 15 bases remaining between them. The CDR3 loop is CASSEPRGGINQPQHF. For the CDR3, the DNA is TGTGCCAGCAGTGAACCAAGAGGGGGAATAAATCAGCCCCAGCATTTT.

The chain joins TRBV19 to TRBJ1-5; 8 positions agree with TRBD1. V trimming: 8 bases; J trimming: 3 bases; junction bases outside the gene matches: 18. The CDR3 has 18 residues. Germline V CDR1 and CDR2: LNHDA, SQIVND (reference sequence). The CDR3, as DNA: TGTGCCAGTCATTCTCCAATTACCGGGACAGGCCTCAATCAGCCCCAGCATTTT. Translating it yields CASHSPITGTGLNQPQHF.

This chain links TRBV6-5 with TRBJ2-3, with D possibly matching TRBD2 (6 bases). Germline assignment: CDR1 MNHEY and CDR2 SVGAGI. V lost 6 bases and J 4 bases, leaving 11 bases between the germline ends. The CDR3 is 13 residues long. The CDR3 is CASSAGSSDTQYF. DNA for the CDR3: TGTGCCAGCAGCGCCGGGAGCTCAGATACGCAGTATTTT.

The J gene is TRBJ2-3, the V gene TRBV3-1 (or the pseudogene TRBV3-2); TRBD2 is a possible D gene (5 bases). Trimming took off 4 bases at V and 4 bases at J, with 9 bases between the two ends. This CDR3 is 13 amino acids long. Germline V CDR1 and CDR2: LGHDT, YNNKEL (reference sequence). For the CDR3, the DNA is TGTGCCAGCAGCCGGGGAGTGGCAGATACGCAGTATTTT. This translates into CASSRGVADTQYF.

This sequence joins TRBV2 and TRBJ2-2; perhaps TRBD2 as D (5 bases). The length of the CDR3 is 15 residues. V lost 4 bases and J lost 3, with 12 bases in between. Looked up from germline, CDR1 is SNHLY and CDR2 is FYNNEI. The CDR3 protein is CASSVRGMDTGELFF. CDR3 coding DNA: TGTGCCAGCAGTGTACGGGGTATGGACACCGGGGAGCTGTTTTTT.

This rearrangement joins TRBV7-3 to TRBJ2-3; D gene unclear. The length of the CDR3 is 13 residues. Trimming took off 2 bases at V and 5 bases at J, with 8 bases between the two ends. Per germline, CDR1 SGHTA and CDR2 FQGTGA. The CDR3 DNA reads as TGTGCCAGCAGCTTAGCGTTTCGAGATACGCAGTATTTT. This translates into CASSLAFRDTQYF. Complete variable domain (other parts from reference TRBV7-3 and TRBJ2-3): GAGVSQTPSNKVTEKGKYVELRCDPISGHTALYWYRQSLGQGPEFLIYFQGTGAADDSGLPNDRFFAVRPEGSVSTLKIQRTERGDSAVYLCASSLAFRDTQYFGPGTRLTVL.

J is TRBJ1-2 and V is TRBV13, with 9 positions matching TRBD1. V was clipped by 0 bases and J by 2 bases; unmatched bases: 4. CDR1 and CDR2 from the germline V gene are PRHDT and FYEKMQ (reference sequence). The CDR3 runs 16 residues. The chain's CDR3 is CASSLGRTGDNYGYTF. The CDR3 DNA is TGTGCCAGCAGCTTAGGCCGGACAGGGGACAACTATGGCTACACCTTC.

This chain uses TRBV11-2 with TRBJ1-6; a weak D match, TRBD1 (6 bases). There are 16 residues in the CDR3. The germline V and J ends were trimmed by 3 bases and 9 bases, with 18 bases remaining between them. Germline lookup yields CDR1 SGHAT and CDR2 FQNNGV. CDR3 nucleotide sequence: TGTGCCAGCAGCTTTTCTACAGGGACCGCGCCTTCACCCCTCCACTTT. Translating it yields CASSFSTGTAPSPLHF.

This chain uses TRBV2 with TRBJ1-1, with a tentative D call TRBD1 (5 bases). V was pared by 3 bases and J by 6 bases, with 20 bases between. Germline loops: CDR1 SNHLY, CDR2 FYNNEI. This CDR3 comprises 16 residues. CDR3 DNA sequence: TGTGCCAGCAGTGATTTGGAGGGGCAGGGAAGTTCTGAAGCTTTCTTT. The encoded protein is CASSDLEGQGSSEAFF.

This chain links TRBV6-1 with TRBJ1-2, with 8 nucleotides matching TRBD1. This CDR3 is 15 amino acids long. The V gene's germline CDR1 is MNHNS and CDR2 SASEGT. With V trimmed by 3 bases and J by 2 bases, 5 bases remained unmatched. This CDR3 is CASSERTGKNYGYTF. In DNA form, the CDR3 reads TGTGCCAGCAGTGAGCGGACAGGGAAAAACTATGGCTACACCTTC.

The rearrangement links TRBV7-2 to TRBJ2-5; 10 positions match TRBD2. J gave up 0 bases and V 0 bases, and 4 bases lay outside the gene matches. Per germline, CDR1 SGHTA and CDR2 FQGNSA. This CDR3 has 17 residues. CDR3 DNA: TGTGCCAGCAGCTTAGCGCTTAGCGGGGGGTACCAAGAGACCCAGTACTTC. It specifies CASSLALSGGYQETQYF.

The chain uses TRBV11-1 and TRBJ2-2; 7 positions match TRBD1. This CDR3 is 16 amino acids long. V dropped 6 bases and J dropped 4; count of bases not matched to a gene: 11. The germline V gene encodes CDR1 SGHAT and CDR2 FQDESV (reference sequence). CDR3 region: CASSPNSRQGTGELFF. The CDR3 DNA follows: TGTGCCAGCAGTCCAAACTCGAGACAGGGCACCGGGGAGCTGTTTTTT.

V and J are TRBV6-5 and TRBJ1-1, with TRBD1 as a possible D gene (5 bases). The ends were cut back, 2 bases at V and 6 bases at J, with 13 bases in the middle. CDR3 length: 14 residues. CDR1 is MNHEY and CDR2 is SVGAGI in the germline V gene. CDR3 region: CASSYGGRIAEAFF. In DNA form, the CDR3 reads TGTGCCAGCAGTTACGGGGGGAGGATCGCTGAAGCTTTCTTT.

The count of this clone is one. The rearrangement uses TRBV7-2 and TRBJ2-5; perhaps TRBD1 as D (6 bases). Trimming stripped 0 bases from V and 4 bases from J, with 21 bases between. This CDR3 contains 18 residues. In germline, CDR1 is SGHTA, CDR2 FQGNSA. CDR3 loop: CASSLATRTVHRPETQYF. DNA of the CDR3: TGTGCCAGCAGCTTAGCGACCAGGACAGTCCACCGGCCAGAGACCCAGTACTTC. The whole variable domain, filled in from reference TRBV7-2 and TRBJ2-5, reads GAGVSQSPSNKVTEKGKDVELRCDPISGHTALYWYRQSLGQGLEFLIYFQGNSAPDKSGLPSDRFSAERTGGSVSTLTIQRTQQEDSAVYLCASSLATRTVHRPETQYFGPGTRLLVL.

This clone came up a few times. V gene TRBV7-3 combines with J gene TRBJ1-3, with a possible D match to TRBD1 (5 bases). From germline, CDR1 is SGHTA and CDR2 FQGTGA. Trimming stripped 1 base from V and 0 bases from J, with 16 bases between. The CDR3 totals 18 residues. As DNA, the CDR3 is TGTGCCAGCAGCTTAAACGCCATAGGGGCGAGCTCTGGAAACACCATATATTTT. This encodes CASSLNAIGASSGNTIYF.

The chain employs TRBV7-9 and TRBJ1-6, with 9 bases fitting TRBD1. Germline CDR1 SEHNR, CDR2 FQNEAQ (reference sequence). Unmatched junction bases numbered 8, after V lost 5 bases and J lost 9 bases. The CDR3 is made up of 15 amino acids. The CDR3 nucleotides read TGTGCCAGCAGCCCTGGGGGACAGGGTAGTTCACCCCTCCACTTT. As protein: CASSPGGQGSSPLHF.

The chain is built from TRBV14 and TRBJ2-5; 7 bases line up with TRBD1. The germline gives CDR1 SGHDN, CDR2 FVKESK. The CDR3 runs 15 residues. With V trimmed by 2 bases and J by 7 bases, 10 bases remained unmatched. The CDR3 region is CASSQRTGAGGTQYF. The CDR3, as DNA: TGTGCCAGCAGCCAACGTACAGGGGCCGGTGGGACCCAGTACTTC.

The chain joins TRBV29-1 to TRBJ1-2, with 11 bases identical to TRBD1. Per the germline V gene, CDR1 is SQVTM and CDR2 is ANQGSEA. With V trimmed by 4 bases and J by 3 bases, 1 base remained unmatched. This CDR3 has 13 amino acids. The chain's CDR3 is CSVGTGGDYGYTF. The CDR3 DNA reads as TGCAGCGTTGGGACAGGGGGCGACTATGGCTACACCTTC.

The CDR3 DNA follows: TGTGCCAGCAGCTACGGGACTAGCGGGGGGGCCTCAGATACGCAGTATTTT. Translating gives CASSYGTSGGASDTQYF. V usage is TRBV28 and J usage is TRBJ2-3, with TRBD2 identical over 16 bases. CDR1 is MDHEN, CDR2 SYDVKM, per germline. The CDR3 runs 17 residues. The V and J ends lost 6 bases and 4 bases, in that order; junction bases with no gene match: 7.

The chain is built from TRBV7-3 and TRBJ1-1; 12 bases align to TRBD1. The ends lost 2 bases at V and 7 bases at J; junction bases unmatched: 5. Per the germline V gene, CDR1 is SGHTA and CDR2 is FQGTGA. There are 15 residues in the CDR3. The CDR3 loop reads CASSLGTGGADEAFF. The CDR3 DNA sequence: TGTGCCAGCAGCTTAGGGACAGGGGGCGCCGATGAAGCTTTCTTT.